These 21 T cell receptor beta chains originate from one sample sequenced in a study of identifying expanded T cells in peripheral blood. Sequencing used immunoSEQ multiplex PCR; TCRdb keeps in-frame clones, though not all of them. The sample carries 80,000 to 95,000 clones, about 91% recorded once. The sample was blood. All receptors come from a person between 18 and 75 years old in good health.

The chain uses TRBV9 and TRBJ1-1, with D perhaps TRBD1 (5 bases). The CDR3 consists of 19 residues. Germline V gene data show CDR1 as SGDLS and CDR2 as YYNGEE. V was clipped by 2 bases and J by 0 bases, with 23 bases between them. CDR3: CASSVTGGGAGILNTEAFF. The CDR3 bases are TGTGCCAGCAGCGTGACCGGGGGAGGGGCAGGGATTCTGAACACTGAAGCTTTCTTT.

The chain has TRBV2 and TRBJ1-2, with D perhaps matching TRBD1 (6 bases). Trimming stripped 2 bases from V and 8 bases from J, with 12 bases between. This CDR3 contains 13 residues. Germline-derived CDR1 and CDR2 are SNHLY and FYNNEI. The chain's CDR3 is CASSELGGAGYTF. In DNA, the CDR3 is TGTGCCAGCAGTGAATTAGGGGGAGCCGGCTACACCTTC.

The chain has TRBV7-3 and TRBJ2-6; D is possibly TRBD1 (5 bases). The CDR3 covers 17 residues. Germline V lookup: CDR1 SGHTA, CDR2 FQGTGA. Trimming shortened V by 5 bases and J by 2 bases, and 16 bases separated the two germline ends. The CDR3 loop is CASSPIRAGTGANVLTF. DNA for the CDR3: TGTGCCAGCAGCCCGATTAGAGCAGGGACTGGGGCCAACGTCCTGACTTTC.

This chain joins TRBV5-1 and TRBJ2-5; 13 nucleotides align to TRBD2. The CDR3 runs 21 residues. The junction had 25 bases not matched to a gene; V was cut back by 2 bases and J by 9 bases. Germline V CDR1 and CDR2: SGHRS, YFSETQ. CDR3 in amino acids: CASSFFPLLSTSGRTDRAQYF. The CDR3 nucleotides are TGCGCCAGCAGCTTTTTCCCGCTTCTATCGACTAGCGGGAGGACTGATAGGGCCCAGTACTTC.

J is TRBJ2-7 and V is TRBV18; D is unclear. The CDR3 is 12 amino acids. The ends were cut back, 4 bases at V and 3 bases at J, with 7 bases in the middle. Looked up from germline, CDR1 is KGHSH and CDR2 is LQKENI. The CDR3 sequence: CASSRMGYEQYF. CDR3 coding DNA: TGTGCCAGCTCACGCATGGGCTACGAGCAGTACTTC.

This chain connects TRBV10-2 to TRBJ2-3; 9 bases are shared with TRBD1. CDR3 length equals 13 residues. Germline CDR1 reads WSHSY; CDR2 reads SAAADI. V gave up 8 bases and J gave up 5 bases; unmatched junction bases: 5. The CDR3 bases are TGCGCCAGCGGAGGACAGGGGAGAGATACGCAGTATTTT. Protein product: CASGGQGRDTQYF.

V and J are TRBV5-1 and TRBJ2-5; D may be TRBD1 or TRBD2 (5 bases each). V lost 4 bases to trimming and J lost 2 bases, with 12 bases between them. From germline, CDR1 is SGHRS and CDR2 YFSETQ. CDR3 length: 14 amino acids. The CDR3 DNA reads as TGCGCCAGCAGCCCGAGGGGTCAACAAGAGACCCAGTACTTC. Its translation: CASSPRGQQETQYF.

This clone was detected once. This chain links TRBV5-5 with TRBJ2-1, with 7 bases identical to TRBD2. The CDR3 is made up of 15 amino acids. V shed 3 bases and J 4 bases; nucleotides not matched to a gene: 7. Germline V gives CDR1 SGHKS, CDR2 YYEKEE (reference sequence). CDR3 sequence: CASSWEGRQYNEQFF. DNA for the CDR3: TGTGCCAGCAGCTGGGAGGGTCGGCAGTACAATGAGCAGTTCTTC.

This clone was found once. The chain joins TRBV7-7 to TRBJ2-7, with a weak D call TRBD1 (6 bases). CDR3 size: 14 residues. V was cut by 5 bases and J by 3 bases, with 14 bases left in between. Germline-derived CDR1 and CDR2 are SSHAT and FNYEAQ (reference sequence). CDR3: CASSRSTGHYEQYF. As DNA, the CDR3 is TGTGCCAGCAGCCGATCAACAGGGCACTACGAGCAGTACTTC.

Only a few counts were recorded for this clone. The rearrangement joins TRBV6-6 to TRBJ1-2; 7 bases fit TRBD1. V trimming: 4 bases; J trimming: 8 bases; junction bases outside the gene matches: 10. Germline-derived CDR1 and CDR2 are MNHNY and SVGAGI (reference sequence). This CDR3 comprises 14 residues. The CDR3 sequence: CASSFPDRARGYTF. DNA for the CDR3: TGTGCCAGCAGTTTTCCAGACAGGGCTCGGGGCTACACCTTC.

The genes are TRBV7-2 and TRBJ2-2; 11 bases agree with TRBD2. CDR1 and CDR2 (germline): SGHTA, FQGNSA. This CDR3 comprises 16 residues. V was clipped by 1 base and J by 5 bases; unmatched bases: 3. The CDR3 sequence is CASSLGLAGPTGELFF. Here the CDR3 DNA reads TGTGCCAGCAGCTTAGGACTAGCGGGACCTACCGGGGAGCTGTTTTTT.

The CDR3 region has the DNA TGCGCCAGCAGGGCCGGGGGCTACGAGCAGTACTTC. Protein product: CASRAGGYEQYF. This chain links TRBV5-1 with TRBJ2-7; weak D call: TRBD2 (6 bases). Germline V lookup: CDR1 SGHRS, CDR2 YFSETQ. The CDR3 is 12 amino acids. V was cut by 5 bases and J by 3 bases, with 9 bases left in between.

This chain links TRBV2 with TRBJ2-1, with D possibly matching TRBD1 (5 bases). The germline CDR1 and CDR2 sequences are SNHLY and FYNNEI. Trimming pared 7 bases from V and 0 bases from J, leaving 7 bases between. The CDR3 length is 13 residues. CDR3 sequence reads: CASKGYSYNEQFF. CDR3 nucleotides: TGTGCCAGCAAGGGGTACTCCTACAATGAGCAGTTCTTC.

Here the CDR3 DNA reads TGTGCCAGCAGCGTAGATTCAGGGTATGGCTACACCTTC. It is translated as CASSVDSGYGYTF. The chain recombines TRBV9 with TRBJ1-2; tentative D call: TRBD1 (5 bases). The V gene lost 0 bases and the J gene lost 5 bases, with 8 bases spanning the gap. CDR3 size: 13 residues. Germline CDR1 and CDR2: SGDLS and YYNGEE.

The chain combines TRBV7-9 with TRBJ2-2; possible D gene TRBD2, 6 bases. Germline V lookup: CDR1 SEHNR, CDR2 FQNEAQ (reference sequence). This CDR3 region has 12 residues. The V and J ends lost 7 bases and 5 bases respectively, with 8 bases between them. The CDR3 DNA reads TGTGCCAGCAATGGGAGGACCGGGGAGCTGTTTTTT. Translated, it gives CASNGRTGELFF.

The rearrangement links TRBV7-2 to TRBJ2-4; 9 nucleotides align to TRBD2. Trimming took 2 bases from V and 6 from J; bases not matched to a gene: 5. CDR1 SGHTA and CDR2 FQGNSA come from the germline V gene. This CDR3 is built from 15 residues. Here the CDR3 reads CASSLTASGVNIQYF. In DNA, the CDR3 is TGTGCCAGCAGCTTAACGGCTAGCGGGGTAAACATTCAGTACTTC.

As concerns this clone: Compared with germline, one end of the junction differs, possibly owing to a read error. The rearrangement joins TRBV9 to TRBJ2-5; 7 bases are a match to TRBD2. The CDR3 contains 12 residues. Germline assignment: CDR1 SGDLS and CDR2 YYNGEE. The CDR3 region is CASSVSREAPNF. CDR3 nucleotide sequence: TGTGCCAGCAGCGTAAGTCGGGAGGCTCCAAACTTC.

The rearrangement links TRBV27 to TRBJ1-5; possibly TRBD1 for D (5 bases). This CDR3 is 14 amino acids long. Looked up from germline, CDR1 is MNHEY and CDR2 is SMNVEV (reference sequence). V gave up 6 bases and J gave up 3 bases, with 12 bases separating them. Here the CDR3 reads CASSPGLINQPQHF. In DNA, the CDR3 is TGTGCCAGCAGCCCAGGGCTTATCAATCAGCCCCAGCATTTT.

This clone occurred once. The chain combines TRBV29-1 with TRBJ1-2; D unclear. Germline CDR1 and CDR2: SQVTM and ANQGSEA. The V and J ends lost 2 bases and 6 bases respectively, with 22 bases between them. The CDR3 covers 16 residues. Here the CDR3 reads CSVERLGGLGSHGYTF. The DNA of the CDR3 is TGCAGCGTTGAAAGGCTGGGCGGACTTGGTAGTCATGGCTACACCTTC.

The V call is TRBV4-1, the J call TRBJ2-7; D gene uncertain. CDR1 and CDR2 from the germline V gene are MGHRA and YSYEKL. The CDR3 is made up of 14 amino acids. V lost 1 base, J lost 2 bases, and 9 bases lay in between. The CDR3 is CASSQAVNTYEQYF. DNA of the CDR3: TGCGCCAGCAGCCAAGCCGTGAATACCTACGAGCAGTACTTC.

The rearrangement links TRBV28 to TRBJ2-7, with a possible D match to TRBD1 (7 bases). Germline CDR1 is MDHEN and CDR2 is SYDVKM. V lost 7 bases, J lost 2 bases, and 21 bases lay in between. The CDR3 loop spans 16 amino acids. The CDR3 region is CASIELHGGQTYEQYF. The CDR3 nucleotides read TGTGCCAGCATTGAGCTACACGGGGGACAGACCTACGAGCAGTACTTC.